The present T cell receptor (beta chain) was sequenced within a study of control samples from healthy donors and cancer patients (dated by TCRdb to 2018 to 2021). In regard to this clone: Its cognate antigen has yet to be identified. No much larger clonotype is one base removed from it; base qualities were not supplied.

Library preparation employed the immunoSEQ multiplex PCR assay. The immuneACCESS repertoire file appears here via TCRdb, limited to in-frame rearrangements. These files lack a portion of the clones; in checked studies, under half of the deficit traces to unresolved V genes, and the cause of the others is not known. The sample table lists tens of thousands of clones, 85% to 90% of them with a count of one. The ten most abundant clones make up less than 10% of the sample. This sequence was found in a woman aged 50 to 60 with colorectal cancer. Source material: PBMCs.

The bases read TGTGCCAGTAGCGGACACCGAACCTCACCCAATCAGCCCCAGCATTTT. Translation gives CASSGHRTSPNQPQHF. The chain is assembled from TRBV19 and TRBJ1-5, and possibly TRBD1, on 5 matching bases. According to the germline V gene (reference sequence), CDR1 reads LNHDA and CDR2 reads SQIVND. The CDR3 contains 16 residues, cysteine and phenylalanine counted. Left in the record is the CDR3 DNA by itself, 48 bases read in frame from the first base. V drops 6 bases and J drops 3 bases, leaving 18 bases in between.